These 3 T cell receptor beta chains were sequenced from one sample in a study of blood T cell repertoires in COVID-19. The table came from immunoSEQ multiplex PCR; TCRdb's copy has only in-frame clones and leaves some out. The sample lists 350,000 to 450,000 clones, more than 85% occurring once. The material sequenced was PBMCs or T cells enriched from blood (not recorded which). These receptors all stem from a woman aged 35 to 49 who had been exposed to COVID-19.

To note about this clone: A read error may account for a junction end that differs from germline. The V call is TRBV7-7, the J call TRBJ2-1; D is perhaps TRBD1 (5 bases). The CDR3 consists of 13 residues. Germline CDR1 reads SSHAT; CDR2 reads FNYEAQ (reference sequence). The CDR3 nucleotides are TGTGCTAGCAGCTTACAGGTGGGTCTTGAGCAGTTCTTC. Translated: CASSLQVGLEQFF.

The CDR3, as DNA: TGTGCCAGCAGCTTGGTCGGCTACGAGCAGTACTTC. Translated: CASSLVGYEQYF. The chain carries TRBV5-6 and TRBJ2-7; D is ambiguous. The CDR3 extends over 12 amino acids. V was pared by 0 bases and J by 3 bases, with 4 bases between. From germline, CDR1 is SGHDT and CDR2 YYEEEE.

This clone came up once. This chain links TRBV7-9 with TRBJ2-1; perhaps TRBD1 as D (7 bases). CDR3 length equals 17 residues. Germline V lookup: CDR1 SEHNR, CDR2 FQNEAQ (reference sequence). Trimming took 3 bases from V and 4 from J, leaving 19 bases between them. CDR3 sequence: CASSFWFRGVGYNEQFF. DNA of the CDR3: TGTGCCAGCAGCTTCTGGTTCAGGGGGGTCGGGTACAATGAGCAGTTCTTC. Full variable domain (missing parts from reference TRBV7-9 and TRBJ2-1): DTGVSQNPRHKITKRGQNVTFRCDPISEHNRLYWYRQTLGQGPEFLTYFQNEAQLEKSRLLSDRFSAERPKGSFSTLEIQRTEQGDSAMYLCASSFWFRGVGYNEQFFGPGTRLTVL.